Presented here are 28 T cell receptor beta chains from one specimen sequenced in a study of neurological immune-mediated disorders. TCRdb ran MiXCR on the 5' RACE reads and lists one entry per CDR3 protein. The sample has roughly 70,000 distinct CDR3 sequences, almost 4% seen once; the top ten hold 1% to 1.5%. The sample comprised PBMCs. These TCRs come from a man in his thirties or forties with multiple sclerosis.

A word on this clonotype: Just one base apart from a much larger clone, this may be a read error. The DNA of the CDR3 is TGCGCCAGCAGCGAGACAGCGGGAAACACAGATACGCAGTATTTT. Residues: CASSETAGNTDTQYF. The rearrangement joins TRBV5-1 to TRBJ2-3; 7 nucleotides line up with TRBD2. Germline V gives CDR1 SGHRS, CDR2 YFSETQ. The trim removed 4 bases at V and 2 bases at J, leaving 7 bases unmatched. This CDR3 spans 15 amino acids.

This clonotype was seen repeatedly, ten times or more. V is TRBV12-3 or TRBV12-4 and J is TRBJ1-3; possibly TRBD1 for D (5 bases). This CDR3 spans 15 amino acids. The V and J ends lost 6 bases and 4 bases respectively, with 16 bases between them. The CDR3: CASSHPGRKGNTIYF. CDR3 nucleotides: TGTGCCAGCAGCCACCCGGGGCGGAAGGGAAACACCATATATTTT.

Concerning this clonotype: A much larger clone lies one base from this, so it may be a read error. The gene calls are TRBV4-1 and TRBJ2-1; D is unclear. Trimming cost V 0 bases and J 8 bases, with 17 bases left between them. This CDR3 contains 16 residues. Germline values: CDR1 MGHRA, CDR2 YSYEKL. CDR3 nucleotide sequence: TGCGCCAGCAGCCAAGATACGGGTGTTACGTTGGATGAGCAGTTCTTC. Amino acid sequence: CASSQDTGVTLDEQFF.

This clonotype occurred many times. The chain combines TRBV7-2 with TRBJ2-7, with TRBD1 as a possible D gene (5 bases). V was pared by 5 bases and J by 2 bases, with 16 bases between. Germline-derived CDR1 and CDR2 are SGHTA and FQGNSA. The CDR3 length is 15 residues. The CDR3 is CASSARAGNTYEQYF. In DNA form, the CDR3 reads TGTGCCAGCAGCGCCAGGGCAGGGAACACCTACGAGCAGTACTTC.

This clonotype appeared many times. The V gene is TRBV20-1, the J gene TRBJ1-5; no firm D call. This CDR3 has 13 amino acids. V was cut by 3 bases and J by 3 bases, with 9 bases left in between. Germline V gives CDR1 DFQATT, CDR2 SNEGSKA (reference sequence). CDR3 sequence: CSASAGSNQPQHF. CDR3 coding DNA: TGCAGTGCTAGCGCGGGCTCCAATCAGCCCCAGCATTTT.

This clonotype showed up many times. The V and J genes are TRBV20-1 and TRBJ1-1, with D tentatively TRBD1 (6 bases). The CDR3 sequence is 16 residues long. Germline CDR1 DFQATT, CDR2 SNEGSKA (reference sequence). V was trimmed by 6 bases and J by 0 bases, leaving 20 bases between them. The CDR3 protein is CSAARGTGTLNTEAFF. The DNA of the CDR3 is TGCAGTGCGGCCAGGGGCACGGGGACCTTGAACACTGAAGCTTTCTTT.

This clonotype was counted at least ten times. The chain uses TRBV29-1 and TRBJ1-3, with D possibly being TRBD1 (6 bases). The CDR3 length is 12 residues. V shed 1 base and J shed 7 bases, with 8 bases lying between them. Per germline, CDR1 SQVTM and CDR2 ANQGSEA. This chain's CDR3 is CSVEVQGNTIYF. CDR3 DNA: TGCAGCGTTGAAGTCCAGGGGAACACCATATATTTT.

This clonotype was found a few times. This clone may be a read error of a much larger clone one base away. The gene calls are TRBV6-1 and TRBJ1-5; a possible D gene is TRBD1 (5 bases). Germline loops: CDR1 MNHNS, CDR2 SASEGT. This CDR3 contains 16 residues. CDR3 loop: CASSERSGQGNQPQNF. In nucleotides, the CDR3 is TGTGCCAGCAGTGAACGAAGTGGTCAGGGCAATCAGCCCCAGAATTTT.

Ten or more counts support this clonotype. This chain joins TRBV5-5 and TRBJ1-2, with D possibly matching TRBD1 (5 bases). The CDR3 covers 18 residues. Trimming pared 3 bases from V and 5 bases from J, leaving 26 bases between. Germline V gives CDR1 SGHKS, CDR2 YYEKEE (reference sequence). DNA for the CDR3: TGTGCCAGCAGCTCGGGACTCGGACGGGTGCAGCTAGGTTATGGCTACACCTTC. Encoded protein: CASSSGLGRVQLGYGYTF.

This clonotype was picked up a small number of times. The genes are TRBV4-3 and TRBJ1-2, with D unclear. Germline CDR1 LGHNA, CDR2 YSLEER. V was trimmed by 0 bases and J by 4 bases, leaving 15 bases between them. The CDR3 is made up of 16 amino acids. CDR3 sequence: CASSQDNSGFGYGYTF. The DNA of the CDR3 is TGCGCCAGCAGCCAAGATAATAGCGGTTTCGGCTATGGCTACACCTTC.

Many counts were recorded for this clonotype. The V and J genes are TRBV21-1 and TRBJ2-3; the table's D call, TRBD1, was not checked against the DNA. TRBV21-1 is deemed a pseudogene. This CDR3 comprises 18 residues. The CDR3 sequence is CASSKGGEDRGSTDTQYF. In DNA, the CDR3 is TGTGCCAGCAGCAAAGGTGGAGAGGACAGGGGAAGCACAGATACGCAGTATTTT.

In its sample, this clonotype was seen many times. The chain is built from TRBV20-1 and TRBJ2-3; no reliable D call. V dropped 0 bases and J dropped 0 bases, with 10 bases sitting between them. The CDR3 is 15 residues long. The germline V gene encodes CDR1 DFQATT and CDR2 SNEGSKA (reference sequence). As DNA, the CDR3 is TGCAGTGCTAGAGATCGGGTGACTAGCACAGATACGCAGTATTTT. It is translated as CSARDRVTSTDTQYF.

Ten or more counts support this clonotype. V usage is TRBV6-5 and J usage is TRBJ1-2; tentative D call: TRBD1 (5 bases). V was pared by 5 bases and J by 13 bases, with 17 bases between. The CDR3 totals 12 residues. The germline V gene encodes CDR1 MNHEY and CDR2 SVGAGI. The CDR3, as DNA: TGTGCCAGCAGTCTAGCACAGGAGGAGTTCACCTTC. This translates into CASSLAQEEFTF.

This clonotype has ten or more counts. This sequence joins TRBV6-5 and TRBJ2-1; 7 nucleotides agree with TRBD1. J gave up 8 bases and V 6 bases, and 4 bases lay outside the gene matches. Germline CDR1 and CDR2: MNHEY and SVGAGI. The CDR3 consists of 12 residues. The CDR3 DNA is TGTGCCAGCAGGGGGACAGACGATGAGCAGTTCTTC. The encoded protein is CASRGTDDEQFF.

In its sample, this clonotype was seen many times. V is TRBV5-6 and J is TRBJ1-1, with D tentatively TRBD1 (5 bases). The germline V and J ends were trimmed by 4 bases and 4 bases, with 17 bases remaining between them. The CDR3 contains 15 residues. Germline loops: CDR1 SGHDT, CDR2 YYEEEE. CDR3 loop: CASSAGWGGGTEAFF. DNA for the CDR3: TGTGCCAGCAGCGCAGGATGGGGTGGGGGCACTGAAGCTTTCTTT.

This clonotype was detected many times. The gene calls are TRBV7-2 and TRBJ1-5, with D perhaps TRBD1 (6 bases). The V gene lost 5 bases and the J gene lost 7 bases, with 15 bases spanning the gap. The CDR3 is 14 amino acids. The germline V gene encodes CDR1 SGHTA and CDR2 FQGNSA. The CDR3 region is CASSQGQKGQPQHF. The CDR3 nucleotides read TGTGCCAGCAGCCAGGGACAAAAAGGGCAGCCCCAGCATTTT.

In its sample, this clonotype was seen many times. The V call is TRBV29-1, the J call TRBJ2-7; weak D call: TRBD2 (5 bases). The V end lost 6 bases, the J end lost 2 bases, and 14 bases lay between the germline ends. The CDR3 has 13 residues. In germline, CDR1 is SQVTM, CDR2 ANQGSEA. The CDR3 loop is CSVTWAGTYEQYF. The CDR3 DNA is TGCAGCGTCACGTGGGCGGGCACCTACGAGCAGTACTTC.

This clonotype was detected ten times or more. The rearrangement joins TRBV20-1 to TRBJ1-2, with no clear D. The CDR3 spans 12 residues. CDR1 DFQATT and CDR2 SNEGSKA come from the germline V gene (reference sequence). The germline V and J ends were trimmed by 5 bases and 2 bases, with 9 bases remaining between them. The CDR3 DNA sequence: TGCAGTGCTCTTAAACTGAACTATGGCTACACCTTC. This encodes CSALKLNYGYTF.

This clonotype was seen repeatedly, ten times or more. The V and J genes are TRBV3-1 and TRBJ1-2, with TRBD1 identical over 7 bases. The CDR3 loop spans 16 amino acids. CDR1 and CDR2 (germline): LGHDT, YNNKEL (reference sequence). V lost 4 bases to trimming and J lost 6 bases; unmatched junction nucleotides: 14. CDR3 loop: CASSPRYRGLADGYTF. The CDR3 DNA reads as TGTGCCAGCAGCCCGAGATACAGGGGCTTGGCGGATGGCTACACCTTC.

This clonotype was picked up many times. The chain uses TRBV29-1 and TRBJ2-5; no clear D gene. V was cut by 5 bases and J by 4 bases, with 8 bases left in between. Germline V gene sequence: CDR1 SQVTM, CDR2 ANQGSEA. CDR3 length: 11 residues. This CDR3 reads CSVMTGETQYF. The CDR3, as DNA: TGCAGCGTTATGACGGGAGAGACCCAGTACTTC.

This clonotype has ten or more counts. The chain uses TRBV7-2 and TRBJ2-7, with a tentative D call TRBD1 (5 bases). Germline CDR1 and CDR2: SGHTA and FQGNSA. The V and J ends lost 3 bases and 4 bases respectively, with 16 bases between them. The CDR3 has 15 residues. CDR3 coding DNA: TGTGCCAGCAGCTTGAAAGGGGTTCCAAAATACGAGCAGTACTTC. Translating gives CASSLKGVPKYEQYF.

This clonotype was seen ten or more times. V gene TRBV5-1 combines with J gene TRBJ2-3; D is unclear. There are 15 residues in the CDR3. Germline lookup yields CDR1 SGHRS and CDR2 YFSETQ. Trimming cost V 7 bases and J 2 bases, with 17 bases left between them. The DNA for the CDR3 is TGCGCCAGCTTCCGCGCGGCGGCTACCACAGATACGCAGTATTTT. Translated: CASFRAAATTDTQYF.

This clonotype was seen many times. The chain couples TRBV7-9 to TRBJ1-3; D is undetermined. Looked up from germline, CDR1 is SEHNR and CDR2 is FQNEAQ (reference sequence). Trimming stripped 5 bases from V and 0 bases from J, with 11 bases between. The CDR3 has 15 amino acids. The CDR3 region is CASSPPPGSGNTIYF. The DNA for the CDR3 is TGTGCCAGCAGCCCCCCGCCGGGCTCTGGAAACACCATATATTTT.

A remark on this clonotype: A read error may produce the germline difference seen at one junction end. CDR3 sequence reads: CASSGEGNYCYTF. CDR3 in DNA: TGCGCCAGCAGCGGGGAGGGGAACTATTGCTACACCTTC. The chain is built from TRBV5-1 and TRBJ1-2; possibly TRBD1 for D (5 bases). The germline gives CDR1 SGHRS, CDR2 YFSETQ. The CDR3 contains 13 residues.

The chain is built from TRBV6-1 and TRBJ2-3; 7 bases agree with TRBD1. The J segment lost 4 bases and the V segment lost 4 bases, leaving 8 bases of the junction unmatched. The CDR3 totals 15 residues. Germline CDR1 reads MNHNS; CDR2 reads SASEGT. In nucleotides, the CDR3 is TGTGCCAGCAGTGGACAGGGTCGTTCCTCAGATACGCAGTATTTT. This encodes CASSGQGRSSDTQYF.

In regard to this clonotype: Just one base apart from a much larger clone, this may be a read error. The chain's CDR3 is CASNLDQRLVEAFF. CDR3 bases: TGTGCCAGCAACTTAGACCAACGCCTAGTTGAAGCTTTCTTT. This rearrangement joins TRBV7-2 to TRBJ1-1; no definite D call. Germline CDR1 SGHTA, CDR2 FQGNSA. The CDR3 totals 14 residues.

This clonotype has ten or more counts. V usage is TRBV20-1 and J usage is TRBJ2-7; D gene uncertain. CDR3 length equals 14 residues. The germline gives CDR1 DFQATT, CDR2 SNEGSKA (reference sequence). V was cut by 2 bases and J by 0 bases, with 11 bases left in between. DNA of the CDR3: TGCAGTGCTAGAAACCCAACTCTCTCCTACGAGCAGTACTTC. The encoded protein is CSARNPTLSYEQYF.

This clonotype was seen many times. The chain joins TRBV20-1 to TRBJ1-6; a weak D match, TRBD1 (6 bases). Deletions cut 8 bases from V and 3 bases from J, with 20 bases between. This CDR3 region has 16 residues. Per the germline V gene, CDR1 is DFQATT and CDR2 is SNEGSKA (reference sequence). CDR3 in amino acids: CSLSPLGQLYNSPLHF. The CDR3 DNA reads TGCAGTCTAAGCCCACTGGGACAACTCTATAATTCACCCCTCCACTTT.